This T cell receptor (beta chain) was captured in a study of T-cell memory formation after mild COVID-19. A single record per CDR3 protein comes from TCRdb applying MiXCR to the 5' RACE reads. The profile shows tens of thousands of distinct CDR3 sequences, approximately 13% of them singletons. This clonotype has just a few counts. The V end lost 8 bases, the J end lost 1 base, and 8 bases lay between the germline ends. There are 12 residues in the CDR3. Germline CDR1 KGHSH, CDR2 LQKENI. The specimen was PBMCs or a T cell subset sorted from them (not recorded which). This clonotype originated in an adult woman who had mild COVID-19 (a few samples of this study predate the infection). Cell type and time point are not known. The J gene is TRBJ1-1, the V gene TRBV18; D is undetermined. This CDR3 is CASLYGNTEAFF. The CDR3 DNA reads TGTGCCAGCCTCTACGGGAACACTGAAGCTTTCTTT.